This T cell receptor (beta chain) stems from a study of control samples from healthy donors and cancer patients. Some clones are missing from TCRdb's copy, which holds only in-frame ones; the method was immunoSEQ multiplex PCR. The sample lists some 150,000 clones, around 90% seen once, with 7.1% in the top ten. V shed 3 bases and J 2 bases; nucleotides not matched to a gene: 4. The CDR3 is 15 residues long. The germline V gene has CDR1 KGHSH and CDR2 LQKENI. The sample taken for sequencing was blood. This receptor was identified in a man younger than 35 in good health. The V call is TRBV18, the J call TRBJ2-3; 8 nucleotides agree with TRBD1. The CDR3 here is CASSPTGQVTDTQYF. CDR3 nucleotide sequence: TGTGCCAGCTCACCTACGGGACAGGTCACAGATACGCAGTATTTT.